The 6 T cell receptor beta chains in this list originate from one sample, sequenced in a study of vaccination effects on CD4 cells after COVID-19. The antigens these receptors bind are not known. Using viral peptide pools, the ViraFEST assay grew out antigen-specific CD4+ T cells prior to sequencing. Investigators separated out CD4+ T cells once 10 days of culture had passed. Participants were given two doses of BNT162b2 or mRNA-1273 vaccine. Using immunoSEQ multiplex PCR, the repertoire was profiled, and TCRdb retains in-frame clones only, with some absent. The repertoire holds 80,000 to 95,000 clones, with over 70% as singletons. Sequenced material: CD4+ T cells from PBMCs cultured with HCoV-OC43 spike peptides, taken after COVID-19 vaccination. The subset is: HCoV-OC43 spike overlapping peptide pool stimulation. The receptors originated from a human donor who received a COVID-19 vaccine.

V usage is TRBV6-1 and J usage is TRBJ1-2, with D possibly TRBD1 on 5 matching bases. The ends were cut back, 5 bases at V and 6 bases at J, with 16 bases in the middle. This CDR3 contains 14 residues. Germline CDR1 and CDR2: MNHNS and SASEGT. The CDR3 DNA sequence: TGTGCCAGCAGTCGCGACGGTTCGGGGGATGGCTACACCTTC. Translating gives CASSRDGSGDGYTF.

This clone was observed a few times. V usage is TRBV7-3 and J usage is TRBJ1-1; no clear D. This CDR3 comprises 15 residues. V dropped 5 bases and J dropped 7 bases, with 20 bases sitting between them. Per germline, CDR1 SGHTA and CDR2 FQGTGA. CDR3 loop: CASSQNGGSIGEAFF. For the CDR3, the DNA is TGTGCCAGCAGCCAGAACGGAGGGAGTATCGGTGAAGCTTTCTTT.

V and J are TRBV6-4 and TRBJ2-1; D possibly matches TRBD1 or TRBD2 (6 bases each). This CDR3 has 13 amino acids. Germline V CDR1 and CDR2: MRHNA, SNTAGT. Trimming removed 6 bases at V and 7 bases at J, with 13 bases between. The CDR3 region has the DNA TGTGCCAGCAGGGGGGGCCAGGGGAATGAGCAGTTCTTC. This codes for CASRGGQGNEQFF.

The chain combines TRBV18 with TRBJ2-5; D is tentatively TRBD1 or TRBD2 (6 bases each). This CDR3 region has 16 residues. Germline assignment: CDR1 KGHSH and CDR2 LQKENI. Trimming took off 1 base at V and 5 bases at J, with 17 bases between the two ends. The CDR3 coding sequence is TGTGCCAGCTCACCACTGGGCAGGGGAGGACAGGAGACCCAGTACTTC. It codes for CASSPLGRGGQETQYF. The full variable domain, with the rest looked up from reference TRBV18 and TRBJ2-5, is NAGVMQNPRHLVRRRGQEARLRCSPMKGHSHVYWYRQLPEEGLKFMVYLQKENIIDESGMPKERFSAEFPKEGPSILRIQQVVRGDSAAYFCASSPLGRGGQETQYFGPGTRLLVL.

The chain combines TRBV5-1 with TRBJ2-5; D possibly corresponds to TRBD2 (6 bases). The length of the CDR3 is 13 residues. The germline gives CDR1 SGHRS, CDR2 YFSETQ. The germline V and J ends were trimmed by 2 bases and 5 bases, with 10 bases remaining between them. In nucleotides, the CDR3 is TGCGCCAGCAGCTTAGGCGGGGATGAGACCCAGTACTTC. Protein product: CASSLGGDETQYF.

This chain joins TRBV5-1 and TRBJ2-7; D remains ambiguous. Trimming left V 0 bases short and J 2 bases short, with 9 bases between. The germline gives CDR1 SGHRS, CDR2 YFSETQ. CDR3 length: 14 residues. The CDR3 nucleotides read TGCGCCAGCAGCTTGGTTCCTGGCACCTACGAGCAGTACGTC. Translated: CASSLVPGTYEQYV.